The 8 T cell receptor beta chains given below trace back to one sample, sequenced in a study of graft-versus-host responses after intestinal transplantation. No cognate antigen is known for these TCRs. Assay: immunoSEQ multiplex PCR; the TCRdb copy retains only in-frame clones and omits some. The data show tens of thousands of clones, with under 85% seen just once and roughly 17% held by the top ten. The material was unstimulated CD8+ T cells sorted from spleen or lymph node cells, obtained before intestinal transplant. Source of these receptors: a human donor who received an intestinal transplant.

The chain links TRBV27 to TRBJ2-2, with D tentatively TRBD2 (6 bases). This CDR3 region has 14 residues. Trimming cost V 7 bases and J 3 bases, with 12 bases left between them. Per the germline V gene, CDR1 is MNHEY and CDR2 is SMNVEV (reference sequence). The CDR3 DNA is TGTGCCAGCACCCCGGGACTGTACACCGGGGAGCTGTTTTTT. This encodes CASTPGLYTGELFF.

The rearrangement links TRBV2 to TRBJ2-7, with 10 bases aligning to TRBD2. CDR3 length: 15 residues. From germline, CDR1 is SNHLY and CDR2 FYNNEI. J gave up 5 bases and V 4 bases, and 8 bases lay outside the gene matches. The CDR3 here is CASSGPSGSLNEQYF. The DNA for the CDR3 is TGTGCCAGCAGTGGGCCTAGCGGGAGTCTGAACGAGCAGTACTTC.

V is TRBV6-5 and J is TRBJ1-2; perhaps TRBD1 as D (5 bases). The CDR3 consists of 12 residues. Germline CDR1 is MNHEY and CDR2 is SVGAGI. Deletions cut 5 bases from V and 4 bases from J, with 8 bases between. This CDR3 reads CASSQGAYGYTF. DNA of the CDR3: TGTGCCAGCAGTCAGGGTGCCTATGGCTACACCTTC.

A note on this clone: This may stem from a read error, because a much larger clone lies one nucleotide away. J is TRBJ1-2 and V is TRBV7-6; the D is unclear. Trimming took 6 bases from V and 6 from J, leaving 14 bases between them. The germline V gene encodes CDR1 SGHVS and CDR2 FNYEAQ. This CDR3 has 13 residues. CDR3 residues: CASRLNYGDGYTF. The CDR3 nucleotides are TGTGCCAGCAGGTTAAATTATGGGGATGGCTACACCTTC.

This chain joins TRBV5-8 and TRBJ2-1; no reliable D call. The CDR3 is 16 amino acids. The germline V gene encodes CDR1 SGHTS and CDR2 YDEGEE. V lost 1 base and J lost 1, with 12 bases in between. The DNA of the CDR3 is TGTGCCAGCAGCTTGTGGTGGGAAAATTCCTACAATGAGCAGTTCTTC. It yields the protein CASSLWWENSYNEQFF.

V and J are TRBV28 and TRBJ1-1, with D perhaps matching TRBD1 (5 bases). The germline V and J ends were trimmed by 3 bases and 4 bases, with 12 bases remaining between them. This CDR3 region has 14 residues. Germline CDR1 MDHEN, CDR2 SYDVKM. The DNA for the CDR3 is TGTGCCAGCAGTTTCGGAGGGGTACGCACTGAAGCTTTCTTT. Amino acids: CASSFGGVRTEAFF.

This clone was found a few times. CDR3 in DNA: TGTGCCAGCAGCTTGACGGATGAAGCTTTCTTT. Protein product: CASSLTDEAFF. The chain joins TRBV5-6 to TRBJ1-1; D is unresolved. V was clipped by 1 base and J by 7 bases, with 5 bases between them. CDR1 is SGHDT, CDR2 YYEEEE, per germline. This CDR3 has 11 residues.

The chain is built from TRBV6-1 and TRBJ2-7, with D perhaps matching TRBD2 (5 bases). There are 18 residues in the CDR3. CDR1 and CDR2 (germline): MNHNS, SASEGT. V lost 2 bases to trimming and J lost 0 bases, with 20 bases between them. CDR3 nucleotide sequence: TGTGCCAGCAGTGAACGGGGTGGGGTAGGTCCTTACTCCTACGAGCAGTACTTC. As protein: CASSERGGVGPYSYEQYF.